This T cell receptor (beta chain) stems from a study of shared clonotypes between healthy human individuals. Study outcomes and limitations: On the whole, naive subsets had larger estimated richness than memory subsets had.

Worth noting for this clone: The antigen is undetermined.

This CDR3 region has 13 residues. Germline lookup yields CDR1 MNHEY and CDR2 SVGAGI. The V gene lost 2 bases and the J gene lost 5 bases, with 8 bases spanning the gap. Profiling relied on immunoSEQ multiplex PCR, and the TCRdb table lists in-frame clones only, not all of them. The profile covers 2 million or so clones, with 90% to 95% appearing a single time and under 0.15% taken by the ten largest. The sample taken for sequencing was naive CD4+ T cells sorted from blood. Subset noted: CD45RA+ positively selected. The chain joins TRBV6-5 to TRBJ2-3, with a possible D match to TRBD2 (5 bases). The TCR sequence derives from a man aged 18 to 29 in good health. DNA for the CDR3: TGTGCCAGCAGTTACGACTACCGAGATACGCAGTATTTT. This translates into CASSYDYRDTQYF.